Presented here are 27 T cell receptor beta chains from one specimen sequenced in a study of blood T cell repertoires in COVID-19. Libraries were prepared by immunoSEQ multiplex PCR; TCRdb keeps only in-frame clonotypes and omits some of them. This sample has about 370,000 clones, with 80% to 90% found just once. The sample taken for sequencing was peripheral blood. The receptors were sampled from a woman in her twenties or thirties with COVID-19, enrolled during active disease.

The chain has TRBV9 and TRBJ2-1, with a weak D call TRBD1 (6 bases). Germline lookup yields CDR1 SGDLS and CDR2 YYNGEE. The CDR3 runs to 15 residues. Trimming left V 2 bases short and J 0 bases short, with 9 bases between. In nucleotides, the CDR3 is TGTGCCAGCAGCGTTTCAGGGGACTCCTACAATGAGCAGTTCTTC. This codes for CASSVSGDSYNEQFF.

The chain is built from TRBV7-3 and TRBJ1-1; 8 positions agree with TRBD1. CDR1 SGHTA and CDR2 FQGTGA come from the germline V gene. The CDR3 runs to 16 residues. With V trimmed by 2 bases and J by 1 base, 6 bases remained unmatched. The CDR3 DNA follows: TGTGCCAGCAGCTTAGGACAGGGTAAGGCGAACACTGAAGCTTTCTTT. This sequence encodes CASSLGQGKANTEAFF.

This clone came up once. V and J are TRBV19 and TRBJ1-3; D call uncertain. This CDR3 is built from 14 residues. The germline V and J ends were trimmed by 3 bases and 1 base, with 7 bases remaining between them. CDR1 and CDR2 (germline): LNHDA, SQIVND (reference sequence). In DNA, the CDR3 is TGTGCCAGTAGTATGGGAGATTCTGGAAACACCATATATTTT. This gives the protein CASSMGDSGNTIYF. Filled out from reference TRBV19 and TRBJ1-3, the complete variable domain reads DGGITQSPKYLFRKEGQNVTLSCEQNLNHDAMYWYRQDPGQGLRLIYYSQIVNDFQKGDIAEGYSVSREKKESFPLTVTSAQKNPTAFYLCASSMGDSGNTIYFGEGSWLTVV.

V usage is TRBV9 and J usage is TRBJ2-7, with D uncertain. This CDR3 spans 15 amino acids. Germline V gene lookup returns CDR1 SGDLS and CDR2 YYNGEE. Trimming removed 3 bases at V and 4 bases at J, with 17 bases between. The CDR3 is CASSAEVGSAYEQYF. In DNA form, the CDR3 reads TGTGCCAGCAGCGCCGAAGTTGGCAGTGCTTACGAGCAGTACTTC.

This clone was recorded only once. The genes are TRBV4-3 and TRBJ2-7; 9 bases match TRBD2. CDR1 and CDR2 (germline): LGHNA, YSLEER. The CDR3 has 15 residues. With V trimmed by 1 base and J by 2 bases, 3 bases remained unmatched. CDR3 sequence: CASSQGAGGAYEQYF. The CDR3 coding sequence is TGCGCCAGCAGCCAAGGAGCGGGAGGAGCCTACGAGCAGTACTTC.

The rearrangement links TRBV7-2 to TRBJ1-1, with a weak D call TRBD1 (5 bases). The V gene's germline CDR1 is SGHTA and CDR2 FQGNSA. The CDR3 loop spans 12 amino acids. Trimming stripped 4 bases from V and 10 bases from J, with 13 bases between. In nucleotides, the CDR3 is TGTGCCAGCAGCTCGGCAGGGAATAGAGCTTTCTTT. This encodes CASSSAGNRAFF.

V gene TRBV4-1 combines with J gene TRBJ2-7; a possible D gene is TRBD1 (6 bases). Germline V CDR1 and CDR2: MGHRA, YSYEKL. V was pared by 2 bases and J by 7 bases, with 12 bases between. The CDR3 totals 13 residues. Here the CDR3 reads CASSQRRGEEQYF. CDR3 bases: TGCGCCAGCAGCCAACGCAGGGGTGAAGAGCAGTACTTC.

V gene TRBV6-5 combines with J gene TRBJ1-1, with 8 bases that match TRBD1. Trimming at V came to 6 bases and at J to 0 bases, leaving 6 bases not matched to a gene. The CDR3 extends over 15 amino acids. Germline CDR1 reads MNHEY; CDR2 reads SVGAGI. The CDR3 protein is CASRISDRVNTEAFF. CDR3 DNA: TGTGCCAGCAGAATTTCGGACAGGGTGAACACTGAAGCTTTCTTT.

This clone was counted once. This chain links TRBV5-5 with TRBJ2-3, with D perhaps matching TRBD2 (5 bases). Germline CDR1 SGHKS, CDR2 YYEKEE (reference sequence). The CDR3 runs 16 residues. The V gene lost 1 base and the J gene lost 5 bases, with 17 bases spanning the gap. The CDR3 DNA reads as TGTGCCAGCAGCTTGTTAGGACTTTCCTTAGGAGATACGCAGTATTTT. This gives the protein CASSLLGLSLGDTQYF.

The chain has TRBV2 and TRBJ2-7; 11 nucleotides match TRBD1. Germline V gene lookup returns CDR1 SNHLY and CDR2 FYNNEI. With V trimmed by 3 bases and J by 3 bases, 4 bases remained unmatched. The CDR3 is 15 residues long. CDR3 nucleotide sequence: TGTGCCAGCAGTGAGCCAGGGACAGGGGGCTACGAGCAGTACTTC. It yields the protein CASSEPGTGGYEQYF.

A few counts support this clone. The chain uses TRBV5-8 and TRBJ1-5, with D hard to call. The V end lost 0 bases, the J end lost 7 bases, and 11 bases lay between the germline ends. This CDR3 region has 14 residues. The germline V gene encodes CDR1 SGHTS and CDR2 YDEGEE. The CDR3 protein is CASSLEVQAQPQHF. The CDR3 coding sequence is TGTGCCAGCAGCTTGGAGGTCCAGGCCCAGCCCCAGCATTTT.

This clone was picked up a small number of times. The chain uses TRBV6-6 and TRBJ1-1, with TRBD1 as a possible D gene (5 bases). Germline V gene lookup returns CDR1 MNHNY and CDR2 SVGAGI (reference sequence). Trimming pared 3 bases from V and 6 bases from J, leaving 11 bases between. The CDR3 has 13 residues. The CDR3 here is CASSYRGGAEAFF. CDR3 coding DNA: TGTGCCAGCAGTTATCGGGGAGGGGCTGAAGCTTTCTTT.

The chain has TRBV18 and TRBJ2-7; 8 nucleotides agree with TRBD2. V lost 8 bases and J lost 1; bases outside the gene matches: 7. The CDR3 extends over 14 amino acids. CDR1 is KGHSH and CDR2 is LQKENI in the germline V gene. The CDR3 here is CASHSGATSYEQYF. In nucleotides, the CDR3 is TGTGCCAGCCATAGCGGGGCTACTTCCTACGAGCAGTACTTC.

The gene calls are TRBV6-5 and TRBJ1-1; tentative D call: TRBD1 (5 bases). V lost 4 bases and J lost 5, with 11 bases in between. The CDR3 loop spans 13 amino acids. Germline V gene sequence: CDR1 MNHEY, CDR2 SVGAGI. The CDR3 here is CASSSQGATEAFF. The CDR3 DNA sequence: TGTGCCAGCAGTTCGCAGGGTGCAACTGAAGCTTTCTTT.

The V gene is TRBV10-3, the J gene TRBJ1-6; 9 bases agree with TRBD1. Germline V gene lookup returns CDR1 ENHRY and CDR2 SYGVKD. CDR3 length: 14 residues. The J segment lost 3 bases and the V segment lost 7 bases, leaving 1 base of the junction unmatched. The CDR3 reads CAIKGQGYNSPLHF. As DNA, the CDR3 is TGTGCCATCAAGGGACAGGGCTATAATTCACCCCTCCACTTT.

This sequence joins TRBV4-2 and TRBJ2-7; TRBD2 might be the D (6 bases). This CDR3 contains 17 residues. Per germline, CDR1 LGHNA and CDR2 YNFKEQ. Between the trimmed V and J ends, which lost 0 bases and 0 bases, there was a span of 15 bases. The CDR3 loop is CASSQDSASASSYEQYF. The CDR3 bases are TGTGCCAGCAGCCAAGATTCGGCTAGCGCCAGCTCCTACGAGCAGTACTTC.

The chain is built from TRBV19 and TRBJ2-1; weak D call: TRBD2 (5 bases). Germline V gene lookup returns CDR1 LNHDA and CDR2 SQIVND (reference sequence). This CDR3 contains 15 residues. With 3 bases removed from V and 0 bases from J, the gap between germline ends came to 9 bases. Here the CDR3 reads CASSISAGSYNEQFF. CDR3 in DNA: TGTGCCAGTAGTATTTCCGCGGGCTCCTACAATGAGCAGTTCTTC. The full variable domain, rest sourced from reference TRBV19 and TRBJ2-1, is DGGITQSPKYLFRKEGQNVTLSCEQNLNHDAMYWYRQDPGQGLRLIYYSQIVNDFQKGDIAEGYSVSREKKESFPLTVTSAQKNPTAFYLCASSISAGSYNEQFFGPGTRLTVL.

The CDR3 loop reads CATSDPGREGTQYF. Here the CDR3 DNA reads TGTGCCACCAGTGATCCCGGCCGGGAAGGGACCCAGTACTTC. The chain couples TRBV24-1 to TRBJ2-5, with a weak D call TRBD2 (5 bases). Germline CDR1 reads KGHDR; CDR2 reads SFDVKD. The CDR3 has 14 amino acids. With 3 bases removed from V and 7 bases from J, the gap between germline ends came to 14 bases.

The chain employs TRBV7-9 and TRBJ2-1; 12 bases are a match to TRBD2. The CDR3 totals 15 residues. CDR1 is SEHNR, CDR2 FQNEAQ, per germline (reference sequence). Trimming at V came to 2 bases and at J to 7 bases, leaving 3 bases not matched to a gene. CDR3 in amino acids: CASSLLTSGRNEQFF. The CDR3 nucleotides are TGTGCCAGCAGCTTATTGACTAGCGGGAGAAATGAGCAGTTCTTC.

The chain recombines TRBV19 with TRBJ1-3; the D is unclear. The germline CDR1 and CDR2 sequences are LNHDA and SQIVND (reference sequence). This CDR3 comprises 14 residues. The V gene lost 5 bases and the J gene lost 0 bases, with 8 bases spanning the gap. The CDR3 here is CASSLGSSGNTIYF. CDR3 sequence (DNA): TGTGCCAGTAGTCTAGGCAGCTCTGGAAACACCATATATTTT.

In its sample, this clone was seen once. This chain joins TRBV15 and TRBJ2-1, with 13 nucleotides matching TRBD2. V trimming: 1 base; J trimming: 15 bases; junction bases outside the gene matches: 0. Germline V gene data show CDR1 as LNHNV and CDR2 as YYDKDF (reference sequence). The CDR3 totals 12 residues. Here the CDR3 DNA reads TGTGCCACCAGCAGAGGGACTAGCGGGAGGTTCTTC. It yields the protein CATSRGTSGRFF.

The rearrangement uses TRBV2 and TRBJ2-5; 9 bases align to TRBD2. V was clipped by 4 bases and J by 1 base; unmatched bases: 1. Germline V gene data show CDR1 as SNHLY and CDR2 as FYNNEI. The CDR3 sequence is 14 residues long. The CDR3: CASSATSGQETQYF. The CDR3 coding sequence is TGTGCCAGCAGTGCGACTAGCGGCCAAGAGACCCAGTACTTC. Based on the CDR3 plus reference TRBV2 and TRBJ2-5, the full variable domain is EPEVTQTPSHQVTQMGQEVILRCVPISNHLYFYWYRQILGQKVEFLVSFYNNEISEKSEIFDDQFSVERPDGSNFTLKIRSTKLEDSAMYFCASSATSGQETQYFGPGTRLLVL.

The V gene is TRBV7-2, the J gene TRBJ2-1, with 8 bases lining up with TRBD2. The CDR3 runs 17 residues. Germline loops: CDR1 SGHTA, CDR2 FQGNSA. V lost 0 bases, J lost 0 bases, and 4 bases stayed unmatched. The CDR3 loop is CASSLASGGSSYNEQFF. The CDR3 coding sequence is TGTGCCAGCAGCTTAGCCAGCGGGGGTAGCTCCTACAATGAGCAGTTCTTC.

The rearrangement uses TRBV3-1 (or the pseudogene TRBV3-2) and TRBJ2-3; 8 bases are a match to TRBD1. CDR3 size: 15 residues. The V gene end was trimmed by 5 bases and the J gene end by 5 bases; junction bases not matched to a gene: 9. CDR1 is LGHDT and CDR2 is YNNKEL in the germline V gene (reference sequence). The CDR3 DNA sequence: TGTGCCAGCAGCTCCCCCGGGACAGGAGGAGATACGCAGTATTTT. As protein: CASSSPGTGGDTQYF.

The chain uses TRBV28 and TRBJ1-4, with D tentatively TRBD1 (6 bases). Germline CDR1 and CDR2: MDHEN and SYDVKM. The CDR3 is 14 amino acids. V was pared by 4 bases and J by 8 bases, with 14 bases between. The CDR3 reads CASSWRGAREKLFF. For the CDR3, the DNA is TGTGCCAGCAGTTGGCGGGGGGCCAGGGAAAAACTGTTTTTT.

The V gene is TRBV7-9, the J gene TRBJ2-1, with 11 positions matching TRBD2. Germline assignment: CDR1 SEHNR and CDR2 FQNEAQ (reference sequence). With V trimmed by 10 bases and J by 7 bases, 6 bases remained unmatched. This CDR3 comprises 13 residues. This chain's CDR3 is CATGASGRNEQFF. The CDR3 DNA follows: TGTGCCACTGGGGCTAGCGGGAGGAATGAGCAGTTCTTC.

The gene calls are TRBV10-3 and TRBJ2-1; TRBD2 matches 10 bases. Per germline, CDR1 ENHRY and CDR2 SYGVKD. J was trimmed by 6 bases and V by 3 bases; bases with no gene match: 11. This CDR3 region has 17 residues. The CDR3 DNA is TGTGCCATCAGTGACGTCGGGTGGACTAGCGGTTCCAATGAGCAGTTCTTC. Amino acids: CAISDVGWTSGSNEQFF.